The 32 T cell receptor beta chains below were found in one sample sequenced in a study of response to subunit inactivated influenza vaccine. TCRdb re-called the RT-PCR reads with MiXCR, one entry per CDR3 protein. The profile shows about 700,000 distinct CDR3 sequences, over 11% of them singletons. Sequenced here: PBMCs from blood, sampled around 15 days before vaccination. The receptors were sampled from a man between 50 and 59 years old who received an inactivated influenza vaccine.

A word on this clonotype: This may come from a read error, since a much larger clone is one base off. The rearrangement links TRBV20-1 to TRBJ1-4, with 7 bases identical to TRBD1. CDR1 DFQATT and CDR2 SNEGSKA come from the germline V gene (reference sequence). The CDR3 is 17 amino acids. The CDR3, as DNA: TGCTGTGCTAACCTCCGGGACAGTTATGCAACTAATGAAAAACTGTTTTTT. Translation: CCANLRDSYATNEKLFF.

V is TRBV6-2 or TRBV6-3 and J is TRBJ2-1; TRBD2 is a possible D gene (5 bases). This CDR3 spans 14 amino acids. Germline V CDR1 and CDR2: MNHEY, SVGEGT. Trimming took off 0 bases at V and 8 bases at J, with 11 bases between the two ends. CDR3 coding DNA: TGTGCCAGCAGTTACTCGTCTAGCCAAGATGAGCAGTTCTTC. Residues: CASSYSSSQDEQFF.

The chain is built from TRBV6-5 and TRBJ2-7; TRBD1 matches 11 bases. Germline V gene lookup returns CDR1 MNHEY and CDR2 SVGAGI. The CDR3 length is 15 residues. V dropped 0 bases and J dropped 6; count of bases not matched to a gene: 4. In DNA form, the CDR3 reads TGTGCCAGCAGTTACTCCGGGACAGGGGGTTTCGAGCAGTACTTC. Amino acids: CASSYSGTGGFEQYF.

This clonotype was observed a handful of times. The V call is TRBV9, the J call TRBJ2-3, with 11 bases matching TRBD1. Germline V lookup: CDR1 SGDLS, CDR2 YYNGEE. The CDR3 loop spans 17 amino acids. V was clipped by 4 bases and J by 4 bases; unmatched bases: 11. CDR3 region: CASSPQRGTGGSDTQYF. The CDR3, as DNA: TGTGCCAGCAGCCCTCAACGGGGGACAGGGGGATCAGATACGCAGTATTTT.

The V gene is TRBV11-2, the J gene TRBJ2-7, with 10 bases matching TRBD2. V shed 5 bases, J shed 1 base, and the junction held 17 bases outside the gene matches. Germline CDR1 reads SGHAT; CDR2 reads FQNNGV. The CDR3 totals 19 residues. CDR3 DNA: TGTGCCAGCAGCAAAAAGGCGGGTAGCGGGAGGATTCTTTCCTACGAGCAGTACTTC. This translates into CASSKKAGSGRILSYEQYF.

This clonotype was detected only a few times. The chain has TRBV12-3 or TRBV12-4 and TRBJ2-3; D uncertain. The CDR3 runs 16 residues. The V gene lost 10 bases and the J gene lost 1 base, with 21 bases spanning the gap. The CDR3 reads CATPPFFDLRTDTQYF. The CDR3 nucleotides read TGTGCCACCCCCCCTTTCTTTGATCTGCGCACAGATACGCAGTATTTT.

This clonotype has just a few counts. The V gene is TRBV5-1, the J gene TRBJ2-2, with unresolved D. Germline V gene sequence: CDR1 SGHRS, CDR2 YFSETQ. Trimming cost V 4 bases and J 3 bases, with 10 bases left between them. This CDR3 spans 14 amino acids. The CDR3 loop reads CASSPGSHTGELFF. In nucleotides, the CDR3 is TGCGCCAGCAGCCCCGGCAGCCACACCGGGGAGCTGTTTTTT.

This clonotype was seen a few times. The rearrangement links TRBV4-3 to TRBJ1-4; perhaps TRBD1 as D (5 bases). The CDR3 contains 15 residues. Per germline, CDR1 LGHNA and CDR2 YSLEER. Trimming removed 0 bases at V and 2 bases at J, with 7 bases between. The CDR3 DNA is TGCGCCAGCAGCCAAGATCGACAGACTAATGAAAAACTGTTTTTT. This codes for CASSQDRQTNEKLFF.

The chain carries TRBV2 and TRBJ2-3, with TRBD1 matching 7 bases. V dropped 1 base and J dropped 7; count of bases not matched to a gene: 5. There are 14 residues in the CDR3. Germline CDR1 is SNHLY and CDR2 is FYNNEI. The CDR3 loop is CASSEETRGYTQYF. In DNA, the CDR3 is TGTGCCAGCAGTGAAGAGACCAGGGGGTATACGCAGTATTTT.

The CDR3 is CSASAGNEKLFF. The CDR3 region has the DNA TGCAGTGCTAGTGCCGGGAATGAAAAACTGTTTTTT. The chain employs TRBV20-1 and TRBJ1-4; D is ambiguous. The V end lost 3 bases, the J end lost 5 bases, and 7 bases lay between the germline ends. Per germline, CDR1 DFQATT and CDR2 SNEGSKA (reference sequence). This CDR3 has 12 residues.

The chain recombines TRBV4-2 with TRBJ2-7; the match to TRBD2 covers 10 bases. The CDR3 is made up of 15 amino acids. The germline V gene encodes CDR1 LGHNA and CDR2 YNFKEQ. V was pared by 7 bases and J by 2 bases, with 8 bases of the junction left unmatched. DNA of the CDR3: TGTGCCAGCACCACCGGACTAGCGGTCCCCTACGAGCAGTACTTC. Translating it yields CASTTGLAVPYEQYF.

V usage is TRBV7-9 and J usage is TRBJ1-1, with a tentative D call TRBD1 (6 bases). The V end was cut by 7 bases, the J end by 1 base, with 7 bases between. Germline CDR1 reads SEHNR; CDR2 reads FQNEAQ (reference sequence). This CDR3 is built from 12 residues. The CDR3 sequence is CASMGANTEAFF. For the CDR3, the DNA is TGTGCCAGCATGGGGGCGAACACTGAAGCTTTCTTT. The full variable domain, with the rest looked up from reference TRBV7-9 and TRBJ1-1, is DTGVSQNPRHKITKRGQNVTFRCDPISEHNRLYWYRQTLGQGPEFLTYFQNEAQLEKSRLLSDRFSAERPKGSFSTLEIQRTEQGDSAMYLCASMGANTEAFFGQGTRLTVV.

This clonotype was observed many times. The chain couples TRBV20-1 to TRBJ2-1; D gene ambiguous. Germline V gene sequence: CDR1 DFQATT, CDR2 SNEGSKA (reference sequence). The V end lost 4 bases, the J end lost 7 bases, and 5 bases lay between the germline ends. The CDR3 has 10 amino acids. CDR3 region: CSAMENEQFF. The CDR3 DNA sequence: TGCAGTGCTATGGAGAATGAGCAGTTCTTC.

The chain employs TRBV7-2 and TRBJ1-2; 7 bases map to TRBD1. The CDR3 spans 13 residues. Germline V gene lookup returns CDR1 SGHTA and CDR2 FQGNSA. V lost 5 bases to trimming and J lost 6 bases; unmatched junction nucleotides: 6. CDR3 in amino acids: CASSPQGGDGYTF. CDR3 bases: TGTGCCAGCAGCCCGCAGGGGGGGGATGGCTACACCTTC.

This clonotype was detected ten times or more. The chain carries TRBV12-3 or TRBV12-4 and TRBJ1-4; 7 nucleotides agree with TRBD1. The CDR3 extends over 14 amino acids. The V and J ends lost 5 bases and 8 bases, in that order; junction bases with no gene match: 8. The CDR3 spells CASSPRDRIEKLFF. In DNA form, the CDR3 reads TGTGCCAGCAGTCCCCGGGACAGAATAGAAAAACTGTTTTTT.

The chain recombines TRBV6-1 with TRBJ2-7, with 7 bases lining up with TRBD1. This CDR3 has 15 amino acids. The ends lost 8 bases at V and 9 bases at J; junction bases unmatched: 19. CDR1 is MNHNS and CDR2 is SASEGT in the germline V gene. CDR3 nucleotide sequence: TGTGCCAGCGCTAAAACGACAGGGAGAAGTGCGGCGCAGTACTTC. Translating gives CASAKTTGRSAAQYF.

This chain connects TRBV30 to TRBJ2-5; 10 bases are a match to TRBD2. The CDR3 sequence is 15 residues long. CDR1 is GTSNPN and CDR2 is SVGIG in the germline V gene (reference sequence). Germline trimming cut 0 bases from V and 5 bases from J; bases unmatched to any gene: 6. CDR3 sequence (DNA): TGTGCCTGGAGTGTATCGCTAGCGGGGGTGGAGACCCAGTACTTC. It encodes CAWSVSLAGVETQYF.

This clonotype came up many times. The chain recombines TRBV4-3 with TRBJ1-3; the D gene is possibly TRBD1 (6 bases). The V end was cut by 6 bases, the J end by 0 bases, with 15 bases between. Germline CDR1 reads LGHNA; CDR2 reads YSLEER. This CDR3 has 16 residues. CDR3 sequence: CASSSSTGSSGNTIYF. The CDR3, as DNA: TGCGCCAGCAGTTCGTCAACAGGGTCCTCTGGAAACACCATATATTTT.

This clonotype has only a few counts. The V and J genes are TRBV18 and TRBJ1-5; a possible D gene is TRBD1 (5 bases). V dropped 3 bases and J dropped 2 bases, with 17 bases sitting between them. This CDR3 has 17 amino acids. Germline values: CDR1 KGHSH, CDR2 LQKENI. CDR3 nucleotides: TGTGCCAGCTCACCGGACCTACGAGGGACGGGCAATCAGCCCCAGCATTTT. It encodes CASSPDLRGTGNQPQHF.

The table lists this clonotype with a few counts. The V and J genes are TRBV20-1 and TRBJ2-3, with 11 bases that match TRBD2. J gave up 6 bases and V 6 bases, and 11 bases lay outside the gene matches. Germline V CDR1 and CDR2: DFQATT, SNEGSKA (reference sequence). There are 15 residues in the CDR3. CDR3 in DNA: TGCAGTGCAAGGGGACTAGCGGAGCCCCGGGATACGCAGTATTTT. The encoded protein is CSARGLAEPRDTQYF.

At least ten counts were recorded for this clonotype. The gene calls are TRBV6-5 and TRBJ2-4, with D perhaps matching TRBD1 or TRBD2 (5 bases each). Trimming took off 0 bases at V and 9 bases at J, with 15 bases between the two ends. Germline V gene sequence: CDR1 MNHEY, CDR2 SVGAGI. This CDR3 contains 15 residues. The CDR3 region has the DNA TGTGCCAGCAGTTACTCGGACCGGGGCGTGGGCATTCAGTACTTC. Protein: CASSYSDRGVGIQYF.

V is TRBV11-2 and J is TRBJ2-3; D remains unclear. The length of the CDR3 is 15 residues. V dropped 5 bases and J dropped 5 bases, with 17 bases sitting between them. Looked up from germline, CDR1 is SGHAT and CDR2 is FQNNGV. This chain's CDR3 is CASSPRGSPIDTQYF. The CDR3 bases are TGTGCCAGCAGCCCCCGCGGCTCTCCCATAGATACGCAGTATTTT.

This clonotype was detected ten times or more. This chain connects TRBV19 to TRBJ2-1; 11 bases are a match to TRBD2. J gave up 9 bases and V 5 bases, and 6 bases lay outside the gene matches. The CDR3 is 14 amino acids. The germline V gene encodes CDR1 LNHDA and CDR2 SQIVND (reference sequence). The CDR3 region has the DNA TGTGCCAGTAGTGATCGACTAGCGGGGTCTGAGCAGTTCTTC. It specifies CASSDRLAGSEQFF.

This clonotype came up a few times. V is TRBV4-2 and J is TRBJ1-2; D unresolved. There are 15 residues in the CDR3. Trimming removed 0 bases at V and 3 bases at J, with 11 bases between. Looked up from germline, CDR1 is LGHNA and CDR2 is YNFKEQ. The CDR3 region is CASSQDSGTDYGYTF. The DNA for the CDR3 is TGTGCCAGCAGCCAAGATAGTGGAACAGACTATGGCTACACCTTC.

This clonotype was seen more than once but under ten times. The V call is TRBV5-1, the J call TRBJ2-6, with D hard to call. V was clipped by 3 bases and J by 1 base, with 8 bases between them. This CDR3 is 15 amino acids long. The germline V gene encodes CDR1 SGHRS and CDR2 YFSETQ. The CDR3 DNA reads as TGCGCCAGCAGCTCCTGGAGATCTGGGGCCAACGTCCTGACTTTC. It translates to CASSSWRSGANVLTF.

The rearrangement uses TRBV24-1 and TRBJ2-3, with 10 bases that match TRBD1. Germline-derived CDR1 and CDR2 are KGHDR and SFDVKD. V shed 8 bases, J shed 6 bases, and the junction held 10 bases outside the gene matches. This CDR3 region has 15 residues. The CDR3 nucleotides are TGTGCCACCAACGCTCGCGGACAGGGGGAGGATACGCAGTATTTT. This translates into CATNARGQGEDTQYF.

In this sample, this clonotype turned up many times. The chain combines TRBV28 with TRBJ1-1; D gene ambiguous. Looked up from germline, CDR1 is MDHEN and CDR2 is SYDVKM. The V end was cut by 6 bases, the J end by 4 bases, with 15 bases between. The CDR3 covers 14 residues. The CDR3 loop reads CASRATRISTEAFF. CDR3 nucleotides: TGTGCCAGCAGGGCGACTCGAATAAGCACTGAAGCTTTCTTT.

The V call is TRBV5-1, the J call TRBJ2-5; TRBD2 matches 7 bases. V shed 2 bases and J 6 bases; nucleotides not matched to a gene: 13. Per the germline V gene, CDR1 is SGHRS and CDR2 is YFSETQ. The CDR3 is made up of 16 amino acids. CDR3 in DNA: TGCGCCAGCAGCTTCCCTAGCGGACTGAACATGAAGACCCAGTACTTC. Translating gives CASSFPSGLNMKTQYF.

This clonotype came up a few times. V gene TRBV30 combines with J gene TRBJ2-5; D possibly corresponds to TRBD1 (6 bases). The CDR3 loop spans 12 amino acids. V lost 0 bases to trimming and J lost 5 bases, with 7 bases between them. Germline CDR1 GTSNPN, CDR2 SVGIG (reference sequence). The DNA of the CDR3 is TGTGCCTGGAGTGTGAGGGGGGAGACCCAGTACTTC. Its protein is CAWSVRGETQYF.

The sample holds a few counts of this clonotype. V gene TRBV20-1 combines with J gene TRBJ2-1, with D perhaps TRBD2 (5 bases). V was trimmed by 6 bases and J by 4 bases, leaving 19 bases between them. The CDR3 contains 15 residues. The germline V gene has CDR1 DFQATT and CDR2 SNEGSKA (reference sequence). The CDR3 spells CSAQRWEWYYNEQFF. CDR3 coding DNA: TGCAGTGCCCAAAGGTGGGAGTGGTATTACAATGAGCAGTTCTTC.

V usage is TRBV6-2 or TRBV6-3 and J usage is TRBJ1-5; D call uncertain. This CDR3 spans 15 amino acids. Germline V CDR1 and CDR2: MNHEY, SVGEGT. Between the trimmed V and J ends, which lost 8 bases and 0 bases, there was a span of 14 bases. CDR3 sequence (DNA): TGTGCCAGCGGGGAGGAATCCTATAGCAATCAGCCCCAGCATTTT. Translating it yields CASGEESYSNQPQHF.

This clonotype has more than one count but fewer than ten. V usage is TRBV20-1 and J usage is TRBJ1-5, with unresolved D. The V end was cut by 4 bases, the J end by 1 base, with 17 bases between. Germline V gene lookup returns CDR1 DFQATT and CDR2 SNEGSKA (reference sequence). The CDR3 has 16 amino acids. The CDR3 coding sequence is TGCAGTGCTATCCCGGTTCGGGGTAAGAGCAATCAGCCCCAGCATTTT. It is translated as CSAIPVRGKSNQPQHF.